The 32 T cell receptor beta chains reported below all come from one sample, sequenced in a study of cytomegalovirus exposure and HLA in healthy donors. Primers included in the PCR were 60 Vbeta and 13 Jbeta primers. Clones were read by immunoSEQ multiplex PCR, and TCRdb kept only the in-frame ones, dropping some. Its table records about 170,000 clones. The sample taken for sequencing was PBMCs. These receptors all stem from a young woman in good health and CMV-seropositive.

The chain carries TRBV7-9 and TRBJ1-1; D remains ambiguous. Trimming took off 5 bases at V and 6 bases at J, with 13 bases between the two ends. This CDR3 has 13 residues. Germline CDR1 and CDR2: SEHNR and FQNEAQ (reference sequence). In nucleotides, the CDR3 is TGTGCCAGCAGCCTCAACGAGGCCCCTGAAGCTTTCTTT. This sequence encodes CASSLNEAPEAFF.

This chain joins TRBV7-2 and TRBJ2-7; D perhaps matches TRBD2 (5 bases). The CDR3 loop spans 11 amino acids. Germline V gene data show CDR1 as SGHTA and CDR2 as FQGNSA. Trimming removed 2 bases at V and 7 bases at J, with 6 bases between. Here the CDR3 reads CASSLRGEQYF. The CDR3 DNA sequence: TGTGCCAGCAGCTTAAGAGGGGAGCAGTACTTC.

CDR3 in DNA: TGTGCCAGCAGCGCCCAGGGATCTGGAAACACCATATATTTT. This gives the protein CASSAQGSGNTIYF. The gene calls are TRBV5-4 and TRBJ1-3; maybe TRBD1 (5 bases). CDR1 is SGHNT, CDR2 YYREEE, per germline (reference sequence). This CDR3 has 14 amino acids. The V gene lost 4 bases and the J gene lost 1 base, with 9 bases spanning the gap.

V usage is TRBV7-9 and J usage is TRBJ1-1, with 9 bases fitting TRBD1. From germline, CDR1 is SEHNR and CDR2 FQNEAQ (reference sequence). J gave up 4 bases and V 2 bases, and 5 bases lay outside the gene matches. The CDR3 is 15 amino acids. CDR3 DNA: TGTGCCAGCAGCTTATGGGACAGGGAAACCACTGAAGCTTTCTTT. Its protein product is CASSLWDRETTEAFF.

The genes are TRBV11-1 and TRBJ2-1, with 10 bases fitting TRBD1. In germline, CDR1 is SGHAT, CDR2 FQDESV (reference sequence). Trimming cost V 3 bases and J 0 bases; bases outside gene matches: 5. The CDR3 runs to 17 residues. CDR3 bases: TGTGCCAGCAGCTTGACAGGGGGCCGGAGCTCCTACAATGAGCAGTTCTTC. It translates to CASSLTGGRSSYNEQFF.

The J gene is TRBJ2-1, the V gene TRBV27, with D possibly TRBD2 on 5 matching bases. Germline CDR1 MNHEY, CDR2 SMNVEV (reference sequence). V was trimmed by 6 bases and J by 3 bases, leaving 18 bases between them. The CDR3 runs to 16 residues. CDR3: CASRSPGGPGYNEQFF. In DNA form, the CDR3 reads TGTGCCAGCAGATCCCCGGGCGGGCCAGGCTACAATGAGCAGTTCTTC.

The chain is built from TRBV7-2 and TRBJ1-5; a weak D match, TRBD1 (6 bases). In germline, CDR1 is SGHTA, CDR2 FQGNSA. V gave up 5 bases and J gave up 6 bases, with 11 bases separating them. The CDR3 contains 13 residues. In DNA form, the CDR3 reads TGTGCCAGCAGCCAAAACAGGGCTCAGCCCCAGCATTTT. Amino acid sequence: CASSQNRAQPQHF.

This chain uses TRBV19 with TRBJ2-7, with 9 bases lining up with TRBD2. The J segment lost 1 base and the V segment lost 4 bases, leaving 2 bases of the junction unmatched. Germline loops: CDR1 LNHDA, CDR2 SQIVND (reference sequence). The CDR3 has 14 residues. For the CDR3, the DNA is TGTGCCAGTAGTAGGACTAGCGAATCCTACGAGCAGTACTTC. It codes for CASSRTSESYEQYF.

This chain joins TRBV15 and TRBJ2-6; D is possibly TRBD1 (6 bases). The V gene lost 5 bases and the J gene lost 8 bases, with 16 bases spanning the gap. CDR1 and CDR2 (germline): LNHNV, YYDKDF (reference sequence). The length of the CDR3 is 15 residues. The CDR3 DNA follows: TGTGCCACCAGCCCTACCGCAGGGGAGACCAACGTCCTGACTTTC. It yields the protein CATSPTAGETNVLTF.

Remarks on this clone: This sample also contains other DNA sequences that code for the same CDR3. The rearrangement links TRBV5-1 to TRBJ2-2; 12 positions agree with TRBD1. This CDR3 has 17 amino acids. Germline CDR1 reads SGHRS; CDR2 reads YFSETQ. Unmatched junction bases numbered 15, after V lost 7 bases and J lost 8 bases. CDR3 nucleotides: TGCGCCAGCCGCCAAGCCCCCGGGACAGGGGGCGTTGGGGAGCTGTTTTTT. It encodes CASRQAPGTGGVGELFF.

The J gene is TRBJ2-3, the V gene TRBV2; TRBD2 aligns across 9 bases. Germline V gives CDR1 SNHLY, CDR2 FYNNEI. This CDR3 is built from 15 residues. The J segment lost 3 bases and the V segment lost 6 bases, leaving 7 bases of the junction unmatched. The CDR3 region has the DNA TGTGCCAGCAGATCCAGCGGGAGGCAGACAGATACGCAGTATTTT. Protein product: CASRSSGRQTDTQYF. The whole variable domain, remainder taken from reference TRBV2 and TRBJ2-3, is EPEVTQTPSHQVTQMGQEVILRCVPISNHLYFYWYRQILGQKVEFLVSFYNNEISEKSEIFDDQFSVERPDGSNFTLKIRSTKLEDSAMYFCASRSSGRQTDTQYFGPGTRLTVL.

The chain is built from TRBV2 and TRBJ2-5; D is unclear. Trimming left V 5 bases short and J 2 bases short, with 9 bases between. This CDR3 region has 13 residues. In germline, CDR1 is SNHLY, CDR2 FYNNEI. The CDR3 spells CASSRWAQETQYF. CDR3 nucleotide sequence: TGTGCCAGCAGTCGCTGGGCTCAAGAGACCCAGTACTTC.

CDR3 region: CASSSGLAGVAETQYF. The CDR3 DNA reads as TGTGCCAGCAGCAGCGGACTAGCGGGGGTGGCTGAGACCCAGTACTTC. This sequence joins TRBV9 and TRBJ2-5; 13 nucleotides align to TRBD2. The ends lost 4 bases at V and 5 bases at J; junction bases unmatched: 8. In germline, CDR1 is SGDLS, CDR2 YYNGEE. The CDR3 contains 16 residues.

This sequence joins TRBV6-5 and TRBJ2-5; 7 bases line up with TRBD1. Trimming took 0 bases from V and 12 from J; bases not matched to a gene: 13. This CDR3 is built from 15 residues. Per germline, CDR1 MNHEY and CDR2 SVGAGI. The DNA for the CDR3 is TGTGCCAGCAGTTACTCGACACAGGGGAAAGGTTCGGAGTACTTC. Encoded protein: CASSYSTQGKGSEYF.

The chain is built from TRBV30 and TRBJ1-2; D is perhaps TRBD1 (5 bases). The V end was cut by 3 bases, the J end by 0 bases, with 5 bases between. Germline V lookup: CDR1 GTSNPN, CDR2 SVGIG (reference sequence). There are 12 residues in the CDR3. DNA for the CDR3: TGTGCCTGGAGGACAGCTAACTATGGCTACACCTTC. As protein: CAWRTANYGYTF.

The chain links TRBV30 to TRBJ2-5, with D perhaps TRBD2 (7 bases). CDR1 is GTSNPN and CDR2 is SVGIG in the germline V gene (reference sequence). This CDR3 is built from 13 residues. CDR3 coding DNA: TGTGCTAGAGCGGAGGGGGGGGTAGAGACCCAGTACTTC. Its translation: CARAEGGVETQYF.

The chain couples TRBV4-2 to TRBJ2-3; 7 nucleotides line up with TRBD1. V was pared by 3 bases and J by 2 bases, with 8 bases of the junction left unmatched. CDR3 length: 16 residues. The V gene's germline CDR1 is LGHNA and CDR2 YNFKEQ. Here the CDR3 reads CASSQETGFSTDTQYF. The CDR3 DNA is TGTGCCAGCAGCCAGGAGACAGGGTTCTCCACAGATACGCAGTATTTT.

The chain is built from TRBV4-1 and TRBJ1-3, with D unresolved. CDR3 length: 15 residues. CDR1 and CDR2 from the germline V gene are MGHRA and YSYEKL. Trimming shortened V by 1 base and J by 0 bases, and 7 bases separated the two germline ends. The CDR3 DNA sequence: TGCGCCAGCAGCCAAGGACTGATCTCTGGAAACACCATATATTTT. It codes for CASSQGLISGNTIYF.

The chain has TRBV7-3 and TRBJ1-1; tentative D call: TRBD1 (6 bases). V lost 2 bases and J lost 3, with 10 bases in between. This CDR3 is built from 14 residues. CDR1 SGHTA and CDR2 FQGTGA come from the germline V gene. The CDR3 here is CASSLSGVDTEAFF. In DNA form, the CDR3 reads TGTGCCAGCAGCTTATCAGGGGTTGACACTGAAGCTTTCTTT.

To note about this clone: At one end, the junction sequence differs from germline, possibly due to a read error. The V call is TRBV7-7, the J call TRBJ1-2; the match to TRBD1 covers 8 bases. This CDR3 comprises 13 residues. Germline CDR1 is SSHAT and CDR2 is FNYEAQ (reference sequence). In DNA, the CDR3 is TGTGCTAGCAGCCACGCAGGGGGCCGAGACTACACCTTC. As protein: CASSHAGGRDYTF. Using reference TRBV7-7 and TRBJ1-2 for the parts outside the CDR3, the full variable domain is GAGVSQSPRYKVTKRGQDVTLRCDPISSHATLYWYQQALGQGPEFLTYFNYEAQPDKSGLPSDRFSAERPEGSISTLTIQRTEQRDSAMYRCASSHAGGRDYTFGSGTRLTVV.

The rearrangement uses TRBV7-2 and TRBJ1-3, with TRBD1 as a possible D gene (6 bases). Germline CDR1 SGHTA, CDR2 FQGNSA. The CDR3 contains 17 residues. V gave up 3 bases and J gave up 0 bases, with 15 bases separating them. The CDR3 protein is CASSFSRTAFSGNTIYF. CDR3 nucleotides: TGTGCCAGCAGCTTTTCCCGGACAGCATTCTCTGGAAACACCATATATTTT.

The rearrangement uses TRBV30 and TRBJ1-1; D may be TRBD1 (6 bases). V lost 8 bases and J 3 bases, leaving 19 bases between the germline ends. Germline V gives CDR1 GTSNPN, CDR2 SVGIG (reference sequence). The CDR3 is 14 residues long. The CDR3 here is CAALARGDYTEAFF. The CDR3 DNA sequence: TGTGCCGCCCTTGCCAGGGGCGACTACACTGAAGCTTTCTTT.

This sequence joins TRBV5-1 and TRBJ1-2, with D possibly matching TRBD1 (6 bases). Germline V gene sequence: CDR1 SGHRS, CDR2 YFSETQ. This CDR3 has 15 residues. Trimming pared 0 bases from V and 8 bases from J, leaving 17 bases between. The CDR3 DNA sequence: TGCGCCAGCAGCTTGGAGGCGACAGGTTCTAGCGGCTACACCTTC. This encodes CASSLEATGSSGYTF.

The rearrangement links TRBV19 to TRBJ1-5; D is possibly TRBD1 (6 bases). Germline V gene lookup returns CDR1 LNHDA and CDR2 SQIVND (reference sequence). The CDR3 totals 16 residues. The ends were cut back, 4 bases at V and 4 bases at J, with 17 bases in the middle. In nucleotides, the CDR3 is TGTGCCAGTAGTACCCTAGGGACAAATCTAAATCAGCCCCAGCATTTT. Amino acids: CASSTLGTNLNQPQHF.

The chain employs TRBV10-1 and TRBJ1-1; 8 nucleotides line up with TRBD1. The CDR3 loop spans 14 amino acids. V lost 6 bases and J lost 5; bases outside the gene matches: 8. Germline V lookup: CDR1 WNHNN, CDR2 SYGVQD (reference sequence). This chain's CDR3 is CASSIRGRSTEAFF. The CDR3 coding sequence is TGCGCCAGCAGCATCAGGGGGCGAAGTACTGAAGCTTTCTTT.

This chain connects TRBV12-5 to TRBJ1-1; no clear D. With 1 base removed from V and 7 bases from J, the gap between germline ends came to 7 bases. CDR3 length equals 12 residues. Per the germline V gene, CDR1 is LGHNT and CDR2 is FRNRAP. The CDR3 sequence is CASGLGQGEAFF. The CDR3, as DNA: TGTGCTAGTGGTTTGGGACAAGGTGAAGCTTTCTTT.

V gene TRBV19 combines with J gene TRBJ2-1; 9 positions agree with TRBD2. Losses at the gene ends were 6 bases for V and 4 bases for J; bases not matched to a gene: 10. There are 16 residues in the CDR3. Germline assignment: CDR1 LNHDA and CDR2 SQIVND (reference sequence). The CDR3 nucleotides read TGTGCCAGTAGGCTTTGGAGTAGCGGGGGTTACAATGAGCAGTTCTTC. It yields the protein CASRLWSSGGYNEQFF.

The V call is TRBV15, the J call TRBJ1-2, with TRBD1 identical over 9 bases. CDR1 is LNHNV and CDR2 is YYDKDF in the germline V gene (reference sequence). Trimming took 1 base from V and 2 from J; bases not matched to a gene: 5. This CDR3 spans 16 amino acids. The CDR3 reads CATSRGGTGRNYGYTF. In nucleotides, the CDR3 is TGTGCCACCAGCAGAGGGGGGACAGGGAGAAACTATGGCTACACCTTC.

The gene calls are TRBV4-2 and TRBJ1-2, with TRBD1 as a possible D gene (6 bases). Trimming took 5 bases from V and 4 from J, leaving 17 bases between them. This CDR3 contains 15 residues. Germline-derived CDR1 and CDR2 are LGHNA and YNFKEQ. CDR3 loop: CASSERRGGGYGYTF. DNA for the CDR3: TGTGCCAGCAGCGAAAGAAGGGGGGGTGGCTATGGCTACACCTTC.

The chain is built from TRBV30 and TRBJ2-2, with TRBD1 matching over 8 bases. V lost 0 bases to trimming and J lost 7 bases; unmatched junction nucleotides: 4. The CDR3 is 14 amino acids. Looked up from germline, CDR1 is GTSNPN and CDR2 is SVGIG (reference sequence). The CDR3 protein is CAWSVQGAIGELFF. The CDR3, as DNA: TGTGCCTGGAGTGTGCAGGGGGCGATCGGGGAGCTGTTTTTT.

Worth noting for this clone: Germline is not matched at one junction end, which may reflect a read error. The chain employs TRBV7-7 and TRBJ1-5, with 12 bases identical to TRBD1. CDR3 length equals 18 residues. Germline CDR1 SSHAT, CDR2 FNYEAQ (reference sequence). CDR3 DNA: TGTGCTAGCAATACAAACCGGGACAGGGGGCCTCTCAATCAGCCCCAGCATTTT. This codes for CASNTNRDRGPLNQPQHF. The complete variable domain, with remaining parts taken from reference TRBV7-7 and TRBJ1-5, reads GAGVSQSPRYKVTKRGQDVTLRCDPISSHATLYWYQQALGQGPEFLTYFNYEAQPDKSGLPSDRFSAERPEGSISTLTIQRTEQRDSAMYRCASNTNRDRGPLNQPQHFGDGTRLSIL.

The chain is built from TRBV5-1 and TRBJ2-5; D unresolved. The CDR3 extends over 13 amino acids. The germline V and J ends were trimmed by 4 bases and 2 bases, with 9 bases remaining between them. The germline V gene has CDR1 SGHRS and CDR2 YFSETQ. CDR3 nucleotides: TGCGCCAGCAGCGTGAGCCCGCAAGAGACCCAGTACTTC. Protein: CASSVSPQETQYF.